One and the same sample provided the 24 T cell receptor beta chains below, sequenced in a study of T-cell reconstitution after alpha-beta-depleted transplantation in children listed by TCRdb under 2016. What the treatment or condition label conveys for this sample: allogeneic hematopoietic cell transplantation with graft depleted of TCRalphabeta T cells and CD19 B cells. The library was produced with PCR. For sequencing, an Illumina HiSeq 2500 was employed. Molecular barcoding was employed in the preparation of TCR libraries, with unique molecular identifiers being used to normalize TCRbeta repertoire quantification. TCRdb took the public reads, trimmed them with fastp at Q25, ran MiXCR for clone calling and kept in-frame beta chains. Each CDR3 protein appears once, grouped with its most common genes and DNA. This sample gives some 78,000 distinct CDR3 sequences in total; approximately 14% of them show up just once. The top ten clones comprise about 25% of the sample.

The sequencing here drew on PBMCs, mostly from graft donor cells, taken 180 days after TCRalphabeta/CD19-depleted stem cell transplant. These receptors came from a male patient between 2 and 15 years old who had a stem cell transplant for acute lymphoblastic leukemia, so the T cells may come from the graft donor.

The sample holds many counts of this clonotype. The CDR3 DNA reads TGTGCCAGCAGTTACGAGCGGTACAATGAGCAGTTCTTC. It encodes CASSYERYNEQFF. The chain employs TRBV12-3 or TRBV12-4 and TRBJ2-1; possible D gene TRBD2, 5 bases. This CDR3 has 13 residues. The V end was cut by 4 bases, the J end by 4 bases, with 8 bases between.

The chain is built from TRBV6-1 and TRBJ1-5, with D maybe TRBD1 (5 bases). CDR1 and CDR2 from the germline V gene are MNHNS and SASEGT. The CDR3 length is 14 residues. V shed 6 bases and J shed 5 bases, with 14 bases lying between them. DNA of the CDR3: TGTGCCAGCAGCCGAGGACCGGGGGATCAGCCCCAGCATTTT. Translating gives CASSRGPGDQPQHF.

The chain combines TRBV4-3 with TRBJ1-5; D is perhaps TRBD1 (5 bases). Germline V gene sequence: CDR1 LGHNA, CDR2 YSLEER. The CDR3 loop spans 14 amino acids. The V and J ends lost 3 bases and 5 bases respectively, with 11 bases between them. CDR3 in DNA: TGCGCCAGCAGCCATGACAGATCCGATCAGCCCCAGCATTTT. Translated, it gives CASSHDRSDQPQHF.

J is TRBJ2-7 and V is TRBV7-3; TRBD2 aligns across 9 bases. The CDR3 is 15 residues long. Germline values: CDR1 SGHTA, CDR2 FQGTGA. Germline trimming cut 7 bases from V and 4 bases from J; bases unmatched to any gene: 11. The DNA for the CDR3 is TGTGCCAGCACCTCCTTTAGCGGGAGTGGATACGAGCAGTACTTC. This gives the protein CASTSFSGSGYEQYF.

This clonotype was counted only a few times. The rearrangement links TRBV4-3 to TRBJ1-2; D is possibly TRBD1 (5 bases). The ends were cut back, 1 base at V and 8 bases at J, with 8 bases in the middle. Looked up from germline, CDR1 is LGHNA and CDR2 is YSLEER. The CDR3 extends over 12 amino acids. Here the CDR3 reads CASSQAGVGYTF. CDR3 nucleotide sequence: TGCGCCAGCAGCCAAGCGGGGGTGGGCTACACCTTC.

This clonotype was seen only a few times. The rearrangement links TRBV27 to TRBJ2-5, with D unresolved. Per germline, CDR1 MNHEY and CDR2 SMNVEV (reference sequence). This CDR3 is 13 amino acids long. Trimming shortened V by 2 bases and J by 3 bases, and 7 bases separated the two germline ends. The CDR3 protein is CASSLMGEETQYF. CDR3 DNA sequence: TGTGCCAGCAGTTTAATGGGCGAAGAGACCCAGTACTTC.

The CDR3 reads CSRGLPGLEQYF. The CDR3 DNA follows: TGCAGCCGCGGGCTCCCGGGTCTCGAGCAGTACTTC. The V and J genes are TRBV20-1 and TRBJ2-7; D might be TRBD2 (5 bases). Germline lookup yields CDR1 DFQATT and CDR2 SNEGSKA (reference sequence). The CDR3 loop spans 12 amino acids.

This clonotype appeared many times. The CDR3 coding sequence is TGTGCCAGCAGTCAAGGGAGGGAGACCCAGTACTTC. Translating gives CASSQGRETQYF. The rearrangement links TRBV7-6 to TRBJ2-5; D possibly corresponds to TRBD2 (6 bases). Germline CDR1 reads SGHVS; CDR2 reads FNYEAQ. Trimming left V 6 bases short and J 5 bases short, with 10 bases between. The CDR3 is 12 residues long.

J is TRBJ2-3 and V is TRBV6-1; TRBD1 agrees at 7 bases. Germline CDR1 reads MNHNS; CDR2 reads SASEGT. CDR3 length: 15 residues. The V gene end was trimmed by 7 bases and the J gene end by 2 bases; junction bases not matched to a gene: 9. CDR3: CASTPRDRITDTQYF. As DNA, the CDR3 is TGTGCCAGCACCCCAAGGGACAGAATCACAGATACGCAGTATTTT.

As to this clonotype: Sequence at one end of the junction differs from germline and may be a read error. The chain joins TRBV9 to TRBJ2-4; 11 nucleotides align to TRBD1. The CDR3 is 14 amino acids. Germline V CDR1 and CDR2: SGDLS, YYNGEE. The CDR3 loop is CASSPWDRGNILYF. CDR3 sequence (DNA): TGTGCCAGCAGCCCGTGGGACAGGGGGAACATTCTGTACTTC. The variable domain in full, completed from reference TRBV9 and TRBJ2-4, reads DSGVTQTPKHLITATGQRVTLRCSPRSGDLSVYWYQQSLDQGLQFLIQYYNGEERAKGNILERFSAQQFPDLHSELNLSSLELGDSALYFCASSPWDRGNILYFGAGTRLSVL.

The chain combines TRBV6-2 or TRBV6-3 with TRBJ2-5, with D possibly matching TRBD2 (5 bases). This CDR3 spans 13 amino acids. The V gene's germline CDR1 is MNHEY and CDR2 SVGEGT. The V end was cut by 6 bases, the J end by 3 bases, with 11 bases between. The CDR3 region is CASSRWREETQYF. The CDR3 nucleotides are TGTGCCAGCAGCCGGTGGCGGGAAGAGACCCAGTACTTC.

This clonotype has more than one count but fewer than ten. The chain links TRBV5-6 to TRBJ2-7; TRBD2 might be the D (6 bases). The CDR3 has 13 residues. The germline gives CDR1 SGHDT, CDR2 YYEEEE. Trimming took 4 bases from V and 6 from J, leaving 14 bases between them. The CDR3 loop is CASSGGLPCEQYF. The DNA of the CDR3 is TGTGCCAGCAGCGGGGGACTTCCCTGCGAGCAGTACTTC.

This clonotype has more than one count but fewer than ten. The V call is TRBV7-2, the J call TRBJ1-2, with a possible D match to TRBD1 (5 bases). V was shortened by 5 bases and J by 1 base, with 17 bases between the two germline ends. There are 16 residues in the CDR3. The germline CDR1 and CDR2 sequences are SGHTA and FQGNSA. CDR3 DNA: TGTGCCAGCAGCCCGTGGGGCCACCCTCATAACTATGGCTACACCTTC. Translated: CASSPWGHPHNYGYTF.

This clonotype was seen a few times. The chain carries TRBV20-1 and TRBJ2-5, with a weak D call TRBD2 (5 bases). The CDR3 is made up of 14 amino acids. Germline-derived CDR1 and CDR2 are DFQATT and SNEGSKA (reference sequence). V lost 6 bases to trimming and J lost 5 bases, with 19 bases between them. This CDR3 reads CSASLDASGETQYF. The CDR3 region has the DNA TGCAGTGCGTCACTAGATGCCTCCGGGGAGACCCAGTACTTC.

This clonotype was found a few times. The chain combines TRBV4-2 with TRBJ2-3; 10 bases are shared with TRBD2. Germline CDR1 and CDR2: LGHNA and YNFKEQ. V gave up 5 bases and J gave up 8 bases; unmatched junction bases: 16. The CDR3 contains 17 residues. This chain's CDR3 is CASSEKSGGGFPGTQYF. The CDR3 DNA sequence: TGTGCCAGCAGCGAGAAGAGCGGGGGGGGCTTTCCGGGTACGCAGTATTTT.

The chain carries TRBV4-3 and TRBJ2-5; 10 bases are shared with TRBD2. Germline V gene data show CDR1 as LGHNA and CDR2 as YSLEER. The CDR3 totals 16 residues. V shed 2 bases, J shed 4 bases, and the junction held 7 bases outside the gene matches. The CDR3 loop is CASSQRPSGSGETQYF. DNA of the CDR3: TGCGCCAGCAGCCAAAGGCCTAGCGGGAGTGGAGAGACCCAGTACTTC.

The chain has TRBV9 and TRBJ1-2; the match to TRBD1 covers 7 bases. After removal of 3 bases from V and 8 bases from J, the junction contained 4 bases not matched to a gene. This CDR3 spans 12 amino acids. Germline values: CDR1 SGDLS, CDR2 YYNGEE. This chain's CDR3 is CASSATGDGYTF. Here the CDR3 DNA reads TGTGCCAGCAGCGCTACAGGGGACGGCTACACCTTC. The full variable domain, rest sourced from reference TRBV9 and TRBJ1-2, is DSGVTQTPKHLITATGQRVTLRCSPRSGDLSVYWYQQSLDQGLQFLIQYYNGEERAKGNILERFSAQQFPDLHSELNLSSLELGDSALYFCASSATGDGYTFGSGTRLTVV.

This clonotype was recorded at least ten times. The gene calls are TRBV5-6 and TRBJ2-1; D remains unclear. V lost 5 bases, J lost 15 bases, and 15 bases lay in between. The germline gives CDR1 SGHDT, CDR2 YYEEEE. The CDR3 is 11 amino acids. The CDR3 coding sequence is TGTGCCAGCAGGGGCACCCTCGCGCCGTTCTTC. Amino acid sequence: CASRGTLAPFF. The whole variable domain, remainder taken from reference TRBV5-6 and TRBJ2-1, is DAGVTQSPTHLIKTRGQQVTLRCSPKSGHDTVSWYQQALGQGPQFIFQYYEEEERQRGNFPDRFSGHQFPNYSSELNVNALLLGDSALYLCASRGTLAPFFGPGTRLTVL.

There are a few counts of this clonotype. V and J are TRBV15 and TRBJ2-7, with D tentatively TRBD1 (6 bases). The length of the CDR3 is 14 residues. Between the trimmed V and J ends, which lost 0 bases and 1 base, there was a span of 7 bases. Germline V lookup: CDR1 LNHNV, CDR2 YYDKDF (reference sequence). The DNA of the CDR3 is TGTGCCACCAGCAGAGACCAGGGGTCCTACGAGCAGTACTTC. Protein: CATSRDQGSYEQYF.

The genes are TRBV4-3 and TRBJ1-2; TRBD1 aligns across 7 bases. This CDR3 has 17 amino acids. Germline CDR1 is LGHNA and CDR2 is YSLEER. Trimming took 4 bases from V and 5 from J; bases not matched to a gene: 16. Here the CDR3 DNA reads TGCGCCAGCAGCCGAGATCCGGGACAGTGGATCCAATATGGCTACACCTTC. It is translated as CASSRDPGQWIQYGYTF.

The chain employs TRBV7-2 and TRBJ2-4; D possibly corresponds to TRBD2 (6 bases). The CDR3 has 17 residues. Trimming removed 3 bases from V and 0 bases from J, with 15 bases in between. Germline V gene data show CDR1 as SGHTA and CDR2 as FQGNSA. The CDR3 loop is CASSFSGASIAKNIQYF. The CDR3 region has the DNA TGTGCCAGCAGCTTTTCGGGAGCATCCATAGCCAAAAACATTCAGTACTTC. The variable domain in full, completed from reference TRBV7-2 and TRBJ2-4, reads GAGVSQSPSNKVTEKGKDVELRCDPISGHTALYWYRQSLGQGLEFLIYFQGNSAPDKSGLPSDRFSAERTGGSVSTLTIQRTQQEDSAVYLCASSFSGASIAKNIQYFGAGTRLSVL.

This clonotype appeared a few times. V gene TRBV13 combines with J gene TRBJ2-3; D ambiguous. Per germline, CDR1 PRHDT and CDR2 FYEKMQ (reference sequence). V gave up 5 bases and J gave up 0 bases, with 12 bases separating them. This CDR3 comprises 15 residues. For the CDR3, the DNA is TGTGCCAGCAGCCTGCAAAGGATCAGCACAGATACGCAGTATTTT. This codes for CASSLQRISTDTQYF.

This clonotype has a handful of counts. The V call is TRBV5-1, the J call TRBJ2-5, with 7 bases that match TRBD1. Trimming removed 3 bases from V and 5 bases from J; junction bases left unmatched: 4. In germline, CDR1 is SGHRS, CDR2 YFSETQ. This CDR3 is 13 amino acids long. The CDR3: CASSSRGHETQYF. CDR3 sequence (DNA): TGCGCCAGCAGCTCGAGGGGGCACGAGACCCAGTACTTC.

This clonotype was counted a single time. The J gene is TRBJ2-3, the V gene TRBV7-2; D unclear. V was cut by 5 bases and J by 6 bases, with 18 bases left in between. CDR3 length: 15 residues. The germline V gene encodes CDR1 SGHTA and CDR2 FQGNSA. The CDR3 sequence is CASSVGPSSTDTQYF. The DNA of the CDR3 is TGTGCCAGCAGCGTAGGGCCCTCTTCCACGGATACGCAGTATTTT.